A selection of T cell receptor beta chains follows, all from one sample in a study of T cells in Graves' hyperthyroidism and ophthalmopathy. TCRdb processed the multiplex PCR reads anew with MiXCR; each CDR3 protein has one entry. The table lists more than 500,000 distinct CDR3 sequences, 15% to 20% of them singletons. Sequencing was done on a sample of blood. Receptor source: a woman under 40 with Graves' hyperthyroidism. Both conserved end residues are part of each CDR3. The D gene is left open where the match is weak. Only part of the rows carry a size: once, few, many, or a class if the clone is expanded.

abundance: many
v_gene: TRBV30
d_gene: NA
j_gene: TRBJ2-7
CDR3nt: TGTGCCTGGAGTGGGAACGAGCAGTACTTC
CDR3aa: CAWSGNEQYF

abundance: NA
v_gene: TRBV6-1
d_gene: TRBD1
j_gene: TRBJ2-5
CDR3nt: TGTGCCAGCAGTACAGGGCGGACAGGGAGACAAGAGACCCAGTACTTC
CDR3aa: CASSTGRTGRQETQYF

abundance: many
v_gene: TRBV6-1
d_gene: TRBD2
j_gene: TRBJ2-3
CDR3nt: TGTGCCAGTCACCCTAGCGGGAGTTATACGCAGTATTTT
CDR3aa: CASHPSGSYTQYF

abundance: many
v_gene: TRBV27
d_gene: NA
j_gene: TRBJ1-2
CDR3nt: TGTGCCAGCAGGGATAGAGAATTCTATGGCTACACCTTC
CDR3aa: CASRDREFYGYTF

abundance: many
v_gene: TRBV5-1
d_gene: TRBD2
j_gene: TRBJ2-5
CDR3nt: TGCGCCAGCAGCTTACTAGCGGGAGTCTATGCAGAGACCCAGTACTTC
CDR3aa: CASSLLAGVYAETQYF

abundance: NA
v_gene: TRBV5-1
d_gene: NA
j_gene: TRBJ2-5
CDR3nt: TGCGCCAGCAGCGTGGCCCTCTCCCTAGGGGAGACCCAGTACTTC
CDR3aa: CASSVALSLGETQYF

abundance: many
v_gene: TRBV2
d_gene: NA
j_gene: TRBJ1-4
CDR3nt: TGTGCCAGCGGGCGGGCCCTACGGTCTGAAAAACTGTTTTTT
CDR3aa: CASGRALRSEKLFF

abundance: NA
v_gene: TRBV2
d_gene: NA
j_gene: TRBJ1-4
CDR3nt: TGTGCCAGCAGTGACGCATCAGGGTATTCTAATGAAAAACTGTTTTTT
CDR3aa: CASSDASGYSNEKLFF

abundance: few
v_gene: TRBV4-2
d_gene: NA
j_gene: TRBJ2-7
CDR3nt: TGTGCCAGTGGAAACTTAGGCGGCTCCTACGAGCAGTACTTC
CDR3aa: CASGNLGGSYEQYF

abundance: many
v_gene: TRBV28
d_gene: TRBD1
j_gene: TRBJ1-4
CDR3nt: TGTGCCAGCAGCCCCCGGGACAGTATTAATGAAAAACTGTTTTTT
CDR3aa: CASSPRDSINEKLFF

abundance: few
v_gene: TRBV3-1
d_gene: NA
j_gene: TRBJ2-3
CDR3nt: TGTGCCAGCAGCCAAGGCGGCCTAGCGCCTCCTAGCACAGATACGCAGTATTTT
CDR3aa: CASSQGGLAPPSTDTQYF

abundance: few
v_gene: TRBV7-9
d_gene: TRBD2
j_gene: TRBJ2-6
CDR3nt: TGTGCCAGCAGGGGACTAGCGGGAGAAGGGGCCCCTGGGGCCAACGTCCTGACTTTC
CDR3aa: CASRGLAGEGAPGANVLTF

abundance: NA
v_gene: TRBV29-1
d_gene: NA
j_gene: TRBJ1-1
CDR3nt: TGCAGCGTTGAAGATGGGGCAGCTGAAGCTTTCTTT
CDR3aa: CSVEDGAAEAFF

abundance: many
v_gene: TRBV28
d_gene: TRBD1
j_gene: TRBJ1-1
CDR3nt: TGTGCCAGCAGTATCCGACAGGGCGCAGCTTTCTTT
CDR3aa: CASSIRQGAAFF

abundance: NA
v_gene: TRBV4-1
d_gene: NA
j_gene: TRBJ2-7
CDR3nt: TGCGCCAGCAGCCAAGGAGCCGGACAGAGCTACGAGCAGTACTTC
CDR3aa: CASSQGAGQSYEQYF

abundance: many
v_gene: TRBV20-1
d_gene: TRBD2
j_gene: TRBJ2-1
CDR3nt: TGCAGTGCTGTAGCGGGAGTCAGGTACAATGAGCAGTTCTTC
CDR3aa: CSAVAGVRYNEQFF

abundance: many
v_gene: TRBV12-3/TRBV12-4
d_gene: TRBD1
j_gene: TRBJ2-5
CDR3nt: TGTGCCAGCAGTTCCCGGACAGGGGGCGTTCACGAGACCCAGTACTTC
CDR3aa: CASSSRTGGVHETQYF

abundance: few
v_gene: TRBV20-1
d_gene: TRBD2
j_gene: TRBJ2-4
CDR3nt: TGCAGTGCCGGGACTAGCGGGAGAGAAAACATTCAGTACTTC
CDR3aa: CSAGTSGRENIQYF

abundance: many
v_gene: TRBV28
d_gene: NA
j_gene: TRBJ1-5
CDR3nt: TGTGCCAGTCAGGGATTTAGCAATCAGCCCCAGCATTTT
CDR3aa: CASQGFSNQPQHF

abundance: many
v_gene: TRBV7-2
d_gene: NA
j_gene: TRBJ1-2
CDR3nt: TGTGCCAGCAGCTTTACTCATGGCTACACCTTC
CDR3aa: CASSFTHGYTF

abundance: many
v_gene: TRBV7-3
d_gene: NA
j_gene: TRBJ2-1
CDR3nt: TGTGCCAGCAGCCGAGTTAGCGGAGACAATGAGCAGTTCTTC
CDR3aa: CASSRVSGDNEQFF

abundance: many
v_gene: TRBV18
d_gene: NA
j_gene: TRBJ2-2
CDR3nt: TGTGCCAGCCAAAAGAGGGCCCCGAACACCGGGGAGCTGTTTTTT
CDR3aa: CASQKRAPNTGELFF

abundance: NA
v_gene: TRBV7-9
d_gene: NA
j_gene: TRBJ2-1
CDR3nt: TGTGCCAGTCAGGAGATAACCTTCTACAATGAGCAGTTCTTC
CDR3aa: CASQEITFYNEQFF

abundance: few
v_gene: TRBV10-3
d_gene: TRBD1
j_gene: TRBJ2-1
CDR3nt: TGTGCCATCAGTGAGTCGGTGCAGGGGGATCAGTTCTTC
CDR3aa: CAISESVQGDQFF

abundance: many
v_gene: TRBV20-1
d_gene: NA
j_gene: TRBJ1-1
CDR3nt: TGCAGTGCTACTTTCCAGCCAAACACTGAAGCTTTCTTT
CDR3aa: CSATFQPNTEAFF

abundance: many
v_gene: TRBV2
d_gene: NA
j_gene: TRBJ2-7
CDR3nt: TGTGCCAGCAGTTCGGGACTCAAGACCTACGAGCAGTACTTC
CDR3aa: CASSSGLKTYEQYF

abundance: many
v_gene: TRBV29-1
d_gene: NA
j_gene: TRBJ1-1
CDR3nt: TGCAGCGGAGCAGGGACCACTGAAGCTTTCTTT
CDR3aa: CSGAGTTEAFF

abundance: NA
v_gene: TRBV20-1
d_gene: NA
j_gene: TRBJ1-2
CDR3nt: TGCAGTGCTAGCGTCCCGGAAGGGTATGGCTACACCTTC
CDR3aa: CSASVPEGYGYTF

abundance: many
v_gene: TRBV20-1
d_gene: NA
j_gene: TRBJ1-1
CDR3nt: TGCAGTGCTAGTAGATGGAACACTGAAGCTTTCTTT
CDR3aa: CSASRWNTEAFF

abundance: many
v_gene: TRBV30
d_gene: TRBD1
j_gene: TRBJ1-5
CDR3nt: TGTGCCTGGAGTGGAGGGACAGAGAACAATCAGCCCCAGCATTTT
CDR3aa: CAWSGGTENNQPQHF

abundance: many
v_gene: TRBV12-3/TRBV12-4
d_gene: NA
j_gene: TRBJ2-5
CDR3nt: TGTGCCAGCAGTTTATGGGGAGCCGAGACCCAGTACTTC
CDR3aa: CASSLWGAETQYF

abundance: NA
v_gene: TRBV30
d_gene: NA
j_gene: TRBJ2-7
CDR3nt: TGTGCCTGGAGTGTAGGTTCAGGGTGGGGTTCCTTC
CDR3aa: CAWSVGSGWGSF

abundance: NA
v_gene: TRBV7-9
d_gene: NA
j_gene: TRBJ2-7
CDR3nt: TGTGCCAGCAGCCGCTCCGGACCGGAACACGAGCAGTACTTC
CDR3aa: CASSRSGPEHEQYF

abundance: few
v_gene: TRBV19
d_gene: TRBD2
j_gene: TRBJ2-7
CDR3nt: TGTGCCAGTAGTGTAACCACCGGGACTAGCGGCGAGCAGTACTTC
CDR3aa: CASSVTTGTSGEQYF

abundance: many
v_gene: TRBV24-1
d_gene: NA
j_gene: TRBJ2-3
CDR3nt: TGTGCCACCAGCCCCGACAGGTCCTACACAGATACGCAGTATTTT
CDR3aa: CATSPDRSYTDTQYF

abundance: NA
v_gene: TRBV7-9
d_gene: TRBD1
j_gene: TRBJ1-2
CDR3nt: TGTGCCAGCAGCTTGTCTACTCGGACAGGGCCTGACTATGGCTACACCTTC
CDR3aa: CASSLSTRTGPDYGYTF

abundance: once
v_gene: TRBV4-3
d_gene: TRBD2
j_gene: TRBJ2-1
CDR3nt: TGCGCCAGCAGTCGACTAGCGGGATCCTACAATGAGCAGTTCTTC
CDR3aa: CASSRLAGSYNEQFF

abundance: many
v_gene: TRBV6-4
d_gene: TRBD2
j_gene: TRBJ2-1
CDR3nt: TGTGCCAGCGTCAAAGGCGGGAGCGTCGACAATGAGCAGTTCTTC
CDR3aa: CASVKGGSVDNEQFF

abundance: many
v_gene: TRBV27
d_gene: NA
j_gene: TRBJ2-6
CDR3nt: TGTGCCAGCAGTTCCCTTCTGGGGGCCAACGTCCTGACTTTC
CDR3aa: CASSSLLGANVLTF

abundance: many
v_gene: TRBV28
d_gene: NA
j_gene: TRBJ2-1
CDR3nt: TGTGCCAGCACCTCCCTGCGGGGTAGTGAGCAGTTCTTC
CDR3aa: CASTSLRGSEQFF

abundance: many
v_gene: TRBV20-1
d_gene: NA
j_gene: TRBJ2-3
CDR3nt: TGCAGTGCCCCCTCAACCTACACAGATACGCAGTATTTT
CDR3aa: CSAPSTYTDTQYF

abundance: few
v_gene: TRBV5-1
d_gene: TRBD1
j_gene: TRBJ2-3
CDR3nt: TGCGCCAGCAGCGCCGGGACAGGGGCCAAGGGCACGCAGTATTTT
CDR3aa: CASSAGTGAKGTQYF

abundance: NA
v_gene: TRBV15
d_gene: NA
j_gene: TRBJ2-3
CDR3nt: TGTGCCACCAGCAGAGATATAAGTTCGATTCGACGGCTAGTAGATACGCAGTATTTT
CDR3aa: CATSRDISSIRRLVDTQYF

abundance: few
v_gene: TRBV7-3
d_gene: NA
j_gene: TRBJ2-2
CDR3nt: TGTGCCAGCAGCTTAAGTCCGGGGGATACGAACACCGGGGAGCTGTTTTTT
CDR3aa: CASSLSPGDTNTGELFF

abundance: many
v_gene: TRBV15
d_gene: NA
j_gene: TRBJ2-7
CDR3nt: TGTGCCACCAGCAGTAGGAGGCAGGGCGAGCAGTACTTC
CDR3aa: CATSSRRQGEQYF

abundance: NA
v_gene: TRBV6-1
d_gene: TRBD1
j_gene: TRBJ1-6
CDR3nt: TGTGCCACCCGGTCCCGGGACAGGCTCACTAATTCACCCCTCCACTTT
CDR3aa: CATRSRDRLTNSPLHF

abundance: many
v_gene: TRBV3-1
d_gene: TRBD2
j_gene: TRBJ2-5
CDR3nt: TGTGCCAGCAGCCAAGGACTAGCGGGAGTGACCCAGTACTTC
CDR3aa: CASSQGLAGVTQYF

abundance: NA
v_gene: TRBV30
d_gene: NA
j_gene: TRBJ1-2
CDR3nt: TGTGCCTGGAGACAGGGAGATGGCTACACCTTC
CDR3aa: CAWRQGDGYTF

abundance: NA
v_gene: TRBV20-1
d_gene: NA
j_gene: TRBJ1-5
CDR3nt: TGCAGTGCTACGACAGATCCGGATCAGCCCCAGCATTTT
CDR3aa: CSATTDPDQPQHF

abundance: NA
v_gene: TRBV6-2/TRBV6-3
d_gene: NA
j_gene: TRBJ2-1
CDR3nt: TGTGCCAGCAGCTTGGACTCCCCGACTGATGAGCAGTTCTTC
CDR3aa: CASSLDSPTDEQFF

abundance: many
v_gene: TRBV30
d_gene: NA
j_gene: TRBJ1-3
CDR3nt: TGTGCCTGGCCGGGAGACTCTGGAAACACCATATATTTT
CDR3aa: CAWPGDSGNTIYF

abundance: many
v_gene: TRBV28
d_gene: TRBD1
j_gene: TRBJ2-7
CDR3nt: TGTGCCAGCAGTTCCACCTCGGACAGGGTCGGCGAGCAGTACTTC
CDR3aa: CASSSTSDRVGEQYF

abundance: NA
v_gene: TRBV7-9
d_gene: TRBD1
j_gene: TRBJ1-1
CDR3nt: TGTGCCAGCAGCTCTGGACAGGGAAGGAGAGCTTTCTTT
CDR3aa: CASSSGQGRRAFF